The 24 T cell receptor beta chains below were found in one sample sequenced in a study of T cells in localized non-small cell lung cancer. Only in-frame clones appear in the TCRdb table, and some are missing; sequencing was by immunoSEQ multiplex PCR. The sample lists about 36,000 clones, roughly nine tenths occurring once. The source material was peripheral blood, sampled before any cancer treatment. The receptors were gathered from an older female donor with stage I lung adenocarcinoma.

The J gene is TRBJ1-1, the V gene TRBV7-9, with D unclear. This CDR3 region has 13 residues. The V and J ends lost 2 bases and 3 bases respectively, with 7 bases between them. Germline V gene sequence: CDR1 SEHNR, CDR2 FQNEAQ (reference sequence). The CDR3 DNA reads TGTGCCAGCAGCTTATATTCTGACACTGAAGCTTTCTTT. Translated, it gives CASSLYSDTEAFF.

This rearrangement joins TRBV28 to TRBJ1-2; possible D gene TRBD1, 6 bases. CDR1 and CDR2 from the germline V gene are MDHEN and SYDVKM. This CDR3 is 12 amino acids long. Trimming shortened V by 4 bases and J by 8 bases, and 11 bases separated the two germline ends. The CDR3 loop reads CASSSQGGGYTF. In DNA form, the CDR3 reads TGTGCCAGCAGTTCACAGGGAGGAGGCTACACCTTC.

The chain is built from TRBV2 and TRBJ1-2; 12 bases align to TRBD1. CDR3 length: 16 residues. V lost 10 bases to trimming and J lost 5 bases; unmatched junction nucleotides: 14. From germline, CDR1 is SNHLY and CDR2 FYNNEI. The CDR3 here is CATTPGTGGAGYGYTF. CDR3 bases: TGTGCCACCACCCCCGGGACAGGGGGCGCGGGATATGGCTACACCTTC.

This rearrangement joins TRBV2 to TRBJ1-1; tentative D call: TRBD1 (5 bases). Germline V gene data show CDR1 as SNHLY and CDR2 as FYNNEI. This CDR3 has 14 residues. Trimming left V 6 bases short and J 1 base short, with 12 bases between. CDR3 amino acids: CASSVRTTNTEAFF. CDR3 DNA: TGTGCCAGCAGCGTCCGGACAACGAACACTGAAGCTTTCTTT. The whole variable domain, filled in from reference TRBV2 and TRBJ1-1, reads EPEVTQTPSHQVTQMGQEVILRCVPISNHLYFYWYRQILGQKVEFLVSFYNNEISEKSEIFDDQFSVERPDGSNFTLKIRSTKLEDSAMYFCASSVRTTNTEAFFGQGTRLTVV.

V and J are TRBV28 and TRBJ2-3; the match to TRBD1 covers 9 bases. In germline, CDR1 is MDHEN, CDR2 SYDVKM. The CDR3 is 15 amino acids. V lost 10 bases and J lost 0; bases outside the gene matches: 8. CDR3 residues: CATSSDRGSTDTQYF. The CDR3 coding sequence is TGTGCCACCTCCTCGGACAGGGGCAGCACAGATACGCAGTATTTT.

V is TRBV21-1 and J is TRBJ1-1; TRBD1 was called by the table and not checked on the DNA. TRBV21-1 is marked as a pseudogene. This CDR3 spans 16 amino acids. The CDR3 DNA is TGTGCCAGCAGCGGGGCAACCGGGACAGGGGGCACTGAAGCTTTCTTT. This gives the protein CASSGATGTGGTEAFF.

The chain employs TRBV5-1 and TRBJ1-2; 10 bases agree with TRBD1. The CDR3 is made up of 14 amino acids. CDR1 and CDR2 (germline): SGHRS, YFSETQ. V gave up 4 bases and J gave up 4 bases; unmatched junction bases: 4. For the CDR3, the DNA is TGCGCCAGCAGCCAAGGACAGGGGGGCTATGGCTACACCTTC. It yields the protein CASSQGQGGYGYTF.

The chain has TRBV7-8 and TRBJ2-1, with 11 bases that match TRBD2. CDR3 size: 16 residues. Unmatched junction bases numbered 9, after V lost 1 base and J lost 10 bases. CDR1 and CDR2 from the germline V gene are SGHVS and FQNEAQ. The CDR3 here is CASSLGVAGGPSEQFF. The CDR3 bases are TGTGCCAGCAGCTTAGGGGTAGCGGGGGGGCCAAGCGAGCAGTTCTTC.

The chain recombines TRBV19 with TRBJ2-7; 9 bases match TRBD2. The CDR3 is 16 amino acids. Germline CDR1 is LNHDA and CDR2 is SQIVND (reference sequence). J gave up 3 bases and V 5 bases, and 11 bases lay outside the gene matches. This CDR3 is CASSAAKAGGSYEQYV. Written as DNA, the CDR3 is TGTGCCAGTAGTGCAGCTAAAGCGGGGGGCAGCTACGAGCAGTACGTC.

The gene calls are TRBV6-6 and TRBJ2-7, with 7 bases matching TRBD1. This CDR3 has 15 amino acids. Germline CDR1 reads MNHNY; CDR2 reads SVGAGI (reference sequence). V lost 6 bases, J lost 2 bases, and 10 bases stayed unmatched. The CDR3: CASSLHATGTYEQYV. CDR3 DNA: TGTGCCAGCAGCCTCCACGCGACAGGGACCTACGAGCAGTACGTC.

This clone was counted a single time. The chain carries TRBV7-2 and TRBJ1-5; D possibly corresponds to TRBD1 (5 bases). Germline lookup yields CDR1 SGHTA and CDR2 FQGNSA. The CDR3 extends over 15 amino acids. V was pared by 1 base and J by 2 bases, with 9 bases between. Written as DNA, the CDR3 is TGTGCCAGCAGCTTAGAGGGGTTGGGCAATCAGCCCCAGCATTTT. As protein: CASSLEGLGNQPQHF.

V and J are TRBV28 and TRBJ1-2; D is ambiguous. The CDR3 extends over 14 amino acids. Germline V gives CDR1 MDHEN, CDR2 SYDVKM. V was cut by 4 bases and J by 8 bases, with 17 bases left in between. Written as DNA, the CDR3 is TGTGCCAGCAGTTCCCCCTACTCATCGGCCGGCTACACCTTC. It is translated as CASSSPYSSAGYTF.

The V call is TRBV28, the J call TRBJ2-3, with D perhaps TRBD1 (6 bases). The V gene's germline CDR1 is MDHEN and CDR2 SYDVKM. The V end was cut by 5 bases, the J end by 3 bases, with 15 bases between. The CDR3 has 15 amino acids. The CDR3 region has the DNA TGTGCCAGCAGTCCTACAGGCCAGGGGACAGATACGCAGTATTTT. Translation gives CASSPTGQGTDTQYF.

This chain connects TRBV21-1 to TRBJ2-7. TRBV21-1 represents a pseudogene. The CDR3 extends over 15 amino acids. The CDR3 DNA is TGTGCCAGCAGCAAAAAAAAGATTTGGCGATACGAGCAGTACGTC. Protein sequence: CASSKKKIWRYEQYV.

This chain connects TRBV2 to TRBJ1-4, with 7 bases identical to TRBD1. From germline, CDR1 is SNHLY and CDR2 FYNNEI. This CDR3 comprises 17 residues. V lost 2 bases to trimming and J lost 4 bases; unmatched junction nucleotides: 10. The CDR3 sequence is CASSETGGGGINEKLFF. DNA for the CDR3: TGTGCCAGCAGTGAAACCGGAGGGGGCGGTATTAATGAAAAACTGTTTTTT.

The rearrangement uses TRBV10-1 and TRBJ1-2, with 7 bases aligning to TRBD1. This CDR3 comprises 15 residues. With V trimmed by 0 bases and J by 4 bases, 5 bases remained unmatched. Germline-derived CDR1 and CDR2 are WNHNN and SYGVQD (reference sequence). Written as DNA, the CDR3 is TGCGCCAGCAGTGAGTCCCCGGACAGGCTCTATGGCTACACCTTC. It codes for CASSESPDRLYGYTF.

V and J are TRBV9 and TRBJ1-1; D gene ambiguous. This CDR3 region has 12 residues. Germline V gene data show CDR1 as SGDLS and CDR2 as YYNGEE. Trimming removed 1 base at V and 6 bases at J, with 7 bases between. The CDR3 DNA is TGTGCCAGCAGCGTAACCCAGGCTGAAGCTTTCTTT. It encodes CASSVTQAEAFF.

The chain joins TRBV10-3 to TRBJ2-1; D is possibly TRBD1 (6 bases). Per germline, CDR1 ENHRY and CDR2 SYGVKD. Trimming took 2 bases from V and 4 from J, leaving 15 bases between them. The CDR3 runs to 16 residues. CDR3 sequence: CAISEGRDTVYNEQFF. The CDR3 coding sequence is TGTGCCATCAGTGAGGGCCGGGACACCGTATACAATGAGCAGTTCTTC.

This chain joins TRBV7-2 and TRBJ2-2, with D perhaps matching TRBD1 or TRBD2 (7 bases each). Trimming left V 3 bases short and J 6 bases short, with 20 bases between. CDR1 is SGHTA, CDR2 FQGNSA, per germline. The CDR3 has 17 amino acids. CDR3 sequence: CASSLQGGPRGAGELFF. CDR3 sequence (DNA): TGTGCCAGCAGCTTGCAGGGGGGGCCGAGGGGAGCCGGGGAGCTGTTTTTT.

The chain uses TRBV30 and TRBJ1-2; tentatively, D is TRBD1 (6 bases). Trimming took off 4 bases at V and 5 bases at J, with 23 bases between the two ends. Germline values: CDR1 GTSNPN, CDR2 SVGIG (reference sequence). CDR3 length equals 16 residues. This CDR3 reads CAWNRGQGARGYGYTF. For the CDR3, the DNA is TGTGCCTGGAACCGGGGCCAAGGCGCGAGGGGGTATGGCTACACCTTC.

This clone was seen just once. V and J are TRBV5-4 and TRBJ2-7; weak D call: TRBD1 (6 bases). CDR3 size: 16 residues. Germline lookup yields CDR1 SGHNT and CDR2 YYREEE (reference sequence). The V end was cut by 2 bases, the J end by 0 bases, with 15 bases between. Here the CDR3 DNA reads TGTGCCAGCAGCTTCATGGGACACTCCATCTCCTACGAGCAGTACTTC. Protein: CASSFMGHSISYEQYF.

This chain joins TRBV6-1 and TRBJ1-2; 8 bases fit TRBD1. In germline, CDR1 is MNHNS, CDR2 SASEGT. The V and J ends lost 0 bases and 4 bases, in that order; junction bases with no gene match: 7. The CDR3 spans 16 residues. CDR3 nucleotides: TGTGCCAGCAGTGAAGCGGTCTCAGGGGGCGCCTATGGCTACACCTTC. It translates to CASSEAVSGGAYGYTF.

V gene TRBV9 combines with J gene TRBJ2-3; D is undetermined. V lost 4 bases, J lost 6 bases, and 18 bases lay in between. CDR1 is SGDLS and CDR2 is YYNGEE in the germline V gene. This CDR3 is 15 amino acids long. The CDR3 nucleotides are TGTGCCAGCAGCCCCCGACCCACATTCGTGGATACGCAGTATTTT. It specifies CASSPRPTFVDTQYF.

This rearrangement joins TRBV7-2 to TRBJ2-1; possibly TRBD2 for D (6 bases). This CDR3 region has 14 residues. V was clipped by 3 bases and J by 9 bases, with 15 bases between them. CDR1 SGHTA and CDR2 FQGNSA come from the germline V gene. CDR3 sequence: CASSFETGEFEQFF. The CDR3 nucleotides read TGTGCCAGCAGCTTCGAAACGGGGGAGTTTGAGCAGTTCTTC.